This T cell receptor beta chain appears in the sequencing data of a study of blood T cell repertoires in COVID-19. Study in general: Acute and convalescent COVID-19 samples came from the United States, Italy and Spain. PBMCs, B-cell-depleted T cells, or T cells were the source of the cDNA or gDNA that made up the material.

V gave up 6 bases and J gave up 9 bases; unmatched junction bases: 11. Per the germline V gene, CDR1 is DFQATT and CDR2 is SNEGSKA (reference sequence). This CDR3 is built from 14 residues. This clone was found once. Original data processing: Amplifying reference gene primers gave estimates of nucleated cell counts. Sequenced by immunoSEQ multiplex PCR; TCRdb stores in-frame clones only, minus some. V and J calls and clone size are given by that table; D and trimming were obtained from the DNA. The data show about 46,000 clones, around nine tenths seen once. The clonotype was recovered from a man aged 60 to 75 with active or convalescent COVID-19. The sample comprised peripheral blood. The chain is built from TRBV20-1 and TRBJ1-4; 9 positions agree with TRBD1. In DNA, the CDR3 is TGCAGTGCAAGTCCCGGGACAGGGAATCAAAAACTGTTTTTT. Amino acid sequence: CSASPGTGNQKLFF.